What follows are 14 T cell receptor beta chains derived from one specimen sequenced in a study of T cells in Graves' hyperthyroidism and ophthalmopathy (dated by TCRdb to about 2019). The library was obtained by multiplex PCR. These reads were obtained on an Illumina HiSeq 2000. The TCR beta CDR3 regions were amplified from the RNA transcripts. The TCR CDR3 was subjected to a first round of RT-PCR using the HTBI primer set and the Qiagen OneStep RT-PCR kit. TCRdb redid the processing of the public reads, applying fastp at Q25 and MiXCR, and retained in-frame beta chains. Duplicate CDR3 protein sequences are folded into a single record with the most common DNA and genes. The sample includes over 500,000 distinct CDR3 sequences, with 14% observed a single time. Approximately 13% of the sample comes from the top ten. Source material: blood. The receptors come from a woman in her 40s with Graves' hyperthyroidism.

The chain employs TRBV2 and TRBJ1-5, with a tentative D call TRBD1 (5 bases). The CDR3 runs to 16 residues. The germline V gene encodes CDR1 SNHLY and CDR2 FYNNEI. The V end lost 8 bases, the J end lost 4 bases, and 21 bases lay between the germline ends. The CDR3 is CASRKGNQQENQPQHF. CDR3 nucleotides: TGTGCCAGCCGGAAGGGTAACCAACAGGAAAATCAGCCCCAGCATTTT.

The chain joins TRBV4-1 to TRBJ2-2, with a tentative D call TRBD2 (6 bases). Germline values: CDR1 MGHRA, CDR2 YSYEKL. Trimming removed 6 bases from V and 7 bases from J, with 9 bases in between. The CDR3 length is 12 residues. The chain's CDR3 is CASRNGGGELFF. The CDR3 nucleotides read TGCGCCAGCAGGAACGGGGGCGGGGAGCTGTTTTTT.

J is TRBJ1-4 and V is TRBV6-5; D might be TRBD1 (5 bases). The germline CDR1 and CDR2 sequences are MNHEY and SVGAGI. This CDR3 has 14 amino acids. Trimming left V 1 base short and J 8 bases short, with 11 bases between. The CDR3 reads CASSYYRQGEKLFF. DNA for the CDR3: TGTGCCAGCAGTTACTACCGGCAGGGCGAAAAACTGTTTTTT.

The table lists this clonotype with many counts. The V and J genes are TRBV28 and TRBJ2-1, with 9 bases lining up with TRBD2. Germline CDR1 MDHEN, CDR2 SYDVKM. The CDR3 extends over 17 amino acids. The V gene end was trimmed by 4 bases and the J gene end by 3 bases; junction bases not matched to a gene: 10. CDR3 in amino acids: CASSSSPLAGDYNEQFF. DNA of the CDR3: TGTGCCAGCAGTTCCTCCCCTTTAGCGGGAGACTACAATGAGCAGTTCTTC.

The V gene is TRBV27, the J gene TRBJ2-1; no reliable D call. CDR1 MNHEY and CDR2 SMNVEV come from the germline V gene (reference sequence). V lost 5 bases, J lost 6 bases, and 8 bases lay in between. The CDR3 has 12 residues. In nucleotides, the CDR3 is TGTGCCAGCAGTCCGAGTGTCAATGAGCAGTTCTTC. As protein: CASSPSVNEQFF.

Ten or more counts support this clonotype. The chain uses TRBV2 and TRBJ1-5; TRBD1 is a possible D gene (6 bases). The CDR3 sequence is 14 residues long. V shed 5 bases and J shed 5 bases, with 13 bases lying between them. Looked up from germline, CDR1 is SNHLY and CDR2 is FYNNEI. In DNA, the CDR3 is TGTGCCAGCAGTACAGGGCTTGGGGATCAGCCCCAGCATTTT. It specifies CASSTGLGDQPQHF. The full variable domain, its missing parts supplied by reference TRBV2 and TRBJ1-5, is EPEVTQTPSHQVTQMGQEVILRCVPISNHLYFYWYRQILGQKVEFLVSFYNNEISEKSEIFDDQFSVERPDGSNFTLKIRSTKLEDSAMYFCASSTGLGDQPQHFGDGTRLSIL.

As for this clonotype: A single base separates this from a much larger clone, so it may be a read error. The chain carries TRBV3-1 and TRBJ2-7; TRBD1 matches at 7 bases. The V and J ends lost 1 base and 3 bases, in that order; junction bases with no gene match: 6. The CDR3 totals 15 residues. Germline V gene lookup returns CDR1 LGHDT and CDR2 YNNKEL (reference sequence). The CDR3 bases are TGTGCCAGCAGCCAAGGGGGGACAGAGGGCTACGAGCAGTACTTC. Residues: CASSQGGTEGYEQYF.

This clonotype was picked up many times. The V call is TRBV20-1, the J call TRBJ2-7; 8 nucleotides line up with TRBD1. There are 14 residues in the CDR3. Germline V gene sequence: CDR1 DFQATT, CDR2 SNEGSKA (reference sequence). Germline trimming cut 5 bases from V and 1 base from J; bases unmatched to any gene: 7. Here the CDR3 reads CSAGDRPPSYEQYF. The CDR3, as DNA: TGCAGTGCTGGGGACAGGCCCCCATCCTACGAGCAGTACTTC.

This clonotype was picked up many times. This chain joins TRBV29-1 and TRBJ2-6; D possibly uses TRBD1 or TRBD2 (5 bases each). Per germline, CDR1 SQVTM and CDR2 ANQGSEA. CDR3 length equals 13 residues. With 0 bases removed from V and 6 bases from J, the gap between germline ends came to 6 bases. The CDR3 reads CSVEDGTANVLTF. The CDR3 coding sequence is TGCAGCGTTGAAGATGGGACGGCCAACGTCCTGACTTTC. The full variable domain, with the rest looked up from reference TRBV29-1 and TRBJ2-6, is SAVISQKPSRDICQRGTSLTIQCQVDSQVTMMFWYRQQPGQSLTLIATANQGSEATYESGFVIDKFPISRPNLTFSTLTVSNMSPEDSSIYLCSVEDGTANVLTFGAGSRLTVL.

This clonotype was recorded many times. The chain links TRBV6-2 or TRBV6-3 to TRBJ2-1; D is unresolved. The CDR3 is 13 residues long. V was shortened by 7 bases and J by 11 bases, with 18 bases between the two germline ends. The germline CDR1 and CDR2 sequences are MNHEY and SVGEGT. CDR3 DNA: TGTGCCAGCACCAGACCTGTGCTGAGTAAGCAGTTCTTC. It specifies CASTRPVLSKQFF.

The rearrangement links TRBV2 to TRBJ1-6; D unclear. This CDR3 region has 15 residues. CDR1 SNHLY and CDR2 FYNNEI come from the germline V gene. V shed 2 bases and J shed 10 bases, with 15 bases lying between them. CDR3 sequence reads: CASSELPSAISPLHF. DNA for the CDR3: TGTGCCAGCAGTGAACTCCCATCGGCCATCTCACCCCTCCACTTT.

This clonotype has more than one count but fewer than ten. This sequence joins TRBV10-1 and TRBJ2-2; 7 bases map to TRBD2. This CDR3 has 16 residues. V lost 3 bases to trimming and J lost 0 bases; unmatched junction nucleotides: 4. Germline CDR1 reads WNHNN; CDR2 reads SYGVQD (reference sequence). The CDR3 protein is CASSDWGGANTGELFF. The CDR3 DNA reads TGCGCCAGCAGTGATTGGGGGGGAGCGAACACCGGGGAGCTGTTTTTT.

Remarks on this clonotype: No conserved phenylalanine or tryptophan ends this CDR3, so it is likely a read error. The chain carries TRBV7-2 and TRBJ2-1; 9 nucleotides agree with TRBD2. The CDR3 length is 16 residues. The germline V gene has CDR1 SGHTA and CDR2 FQGNSA. CDR3 coding DNA: TGTGCCAGCAACTTAGTCGGTAGCGGGAGCGGCAATGAGCAGTTCTGC. Translated, it gives CASNLVGSGSGNEQFC.

This clonotype was detected only a few times. This sequence joins TRBV10-3 and TRBJ2-7; 12 bases agree with TRBD2. V shed 6 bases and J 0 bases; nucleotides not matched to a gene: 6. Germline V lookup: CDR1 ENHRY, CDR2 SYGVKD. The CDR3 extends over 16 amino acids. CDR3 sequence (DNA): TGTGCCATCAGGGGACCACTAGCGGGAGGCTCCTACGAGCAGTACTTC. It specifies CAIRGPLAGGSYEQYF.